This entry lists 28 T cell receptor beta chains sequenced from one sample in a study of vaccination and CD4 T cells after COVID-19. An Oncomine TCR Beta short-read assay was used to sequence the DNA from cultured CD4+ T cells. Using its own MiXCR run on the PCR reads, TCRdb lists one record per CDR3 protein. The sample lists roughly 14,000 distinct CDR3 sequences; about 56% were seen once. The treatment was: 10-day PBMC culture with coronavirus spike peptide pools or control peptides (ViraFEST assay). No antigen has been identified for these receptors. Sequencing used CD4+ T cells from blood, cultured in vitro, obtained before SARS-CoV-2 vaccination. These TCRs come from a human donor who had recovered from COVID-19.

This chain links TRBV15 with TRBJ1-6, with 10 bases fitting TRBD1. Trimming removed 3 bases from V and 7 bases from J; junction bases left unmatched: 3. CDR1 LNHNV and CDR2 YYDKDF come from the germline V gene (reference sequence). The CDR3 covers 15 residues. This chain's CDR3 is CATSRGQGRNSPLHF. CDR3 nucleotides: TGTGCCACCAGCAGGGGACAGGGGAGGAATTCACCCCTCCACTTT.

DNA for the CDR3: TGTGCCAGCAGCGGGGACGGGGAGAAGTATAGCAATCAGCCCCAGCATTTT. Amino acid sequence: CASSGDGEKYSNQPQHF. The V call is TRBV2, the J call TRBJ1-5; the D gene is possibly TRBD1 (5 bases). CDR1 is SNHLY, CDR2 FYNNEI, per germline. Trimming stripped 6 bases from V and 0 bases from J, with 18 bases between. The CDR3 spans 17 residues.

This clonotype showed up just a few times. This chain joins TRBV24-1 and TRBJ2-3, with 12 bases aligning to TRBD2. The trim removed 2 bases at V and 9 bases at J, leaving 5 bases unmatched. CDR3 size: 15 residues. Germline CDR1 reads KGHDR; CDR2 reads SFDVKD. CDR3 loop: CATSDWTSGIDTQYF. CDR3 bases: TGTGCCACCAGTGATTGGACTAGCGGGATCGACACGCAGTATTTT.

The rearrangement uses TRBV20-1 and TRBJ1-4; no reliable D call. Germline V gene lookup returns CDR1 DFQATT and CDR2 SNEGSKA (reference sequence). V dropped 3 bases and J dropped 8 bases, with 13 bases sitting between them. The CDR3 length is 13 residues. CDR3: CSARGPGYEKLFF. The CDR3 DNA reads TGCAGTGCTAGGGGCCCTGGGTACGAAAAACTGTTTTTT.

This clonotype occurred a few times. The chain links TRBV7-9 to TRBJ1-6; D gene unclear. In germline, CDR1 is SEHNR, CDR2 FQNEAQ (reference sequence). Trimming left V 1 base short and J 10 bases short, with 8 bases between. The CDR3 covers 13 residues. The CDR3 DNA reads TGTGCCAGCAGCTTAGTTCCCCACTCACCCCTCCACTTT. It is translated as CASSLVPHSPLHF.

The V gene is TRBV25-1, the J gene TRBJ1-4; D not certain. With 2 bases removed from V and 0 bases from J, the gap between germline ends came to 10 bases. Germline CDR1 MGHDK, CDR2 SYGVNS. CDR3 length: 16 amino acids. CDR3 protein: CASSENRKATNEKLFF. CDR3 bases: TGTGCCAGCAGTGAAAACCGAAAAGCAACTAATGAAAAACTGTTTTTT.

The chain joins TRBV28 to TRBJ2-7; a weak D match, TRBD2 (7 bases). V shed 6 bases and J shed 3 bases, with 15 bases lying between them. The germline V gene encodes CDR1 MDHEN and CDR2 SYDVKM. The CDR3 covers 14 residues. DNA of the CDR3: TGTGCCAGCAGGGGGGGGGAGACAGGCTACGAGCAGTACTTC. It codes for CASRGGETGYEQYF.

V gene TRBV30 combines with J gene TRBJ2-1; D gene uncertain. CDR3 size: 12 residues. Per germline, CDR1 GTSNPN and CDR2 SVGIG (reference sequence). The V gene lost 4 bases and the J gene lost 4 bases, with 8 bases spanning the gap. The CDR3 DNA reads TGTGCCTGGATGTCCACTTACAATGAGCAGTTCTTC. It codes for CAWMSTYNEQFF.

This clonotype was observed a handful of times. The rearrangement uses TRBV15 and TRBJ1-6; D is perhaps TRBD1 (5 bases). Trimming removed 3 bases from V and 10 bases from J, with 13 bases in between. Germline CDR1 LNHNV, CDR2 YYDKDF (reference sequence). The CDR3 is 14 residues long. This CDR3 is CATSSEGRGSPLHF. For the CDR3, the DNA is TGTGCCACCAGCAGTGAGGGACGAGGATCACCCCTCCACTTT.

The rearrangement joins TRBV7-9 to TRBJ2-7, with D uncertain. The V gene's germline CDR1 is SEHNR and CDR2 FQNEAQ (reference sequence). This CDR3 region has 14 residues. V was trimmed by 5 bases and J by 2 bases, leaving 13 bases between them. CDR3 residues: CASSPIAQAYEQYF. DNA of the CDR3: TGTGCCAGCAGCCCGATAGCCCAGGCCTACGAGCAGTACTTC.

J is TRBJ1-2 and V is TRBV6-4; D call uncertain. CDR1 and CDR2 from the germline V gene are MRHNA and SNTAGT. The V end lost 6 bases, the J end lost 8 bases, and 10 bases lay between the germline ends. CDR3 length: 11 amino acids. CDR3 region: CASSDGGGYTF. CDR3 sequence (DNA): TGTGCCAGCAGCGACGGAGGCGGCTACACCTTC.

The chain joins TRBV29-1 to TRBJ1-1; TRBD1 agrees at 8 bases. The CDR3 contains 12 residues. Per germline, CDR1 SQVTM and CDR2 ANQGSEA. Trimming took 4 bases from V and 6 from J; bases not matched to a gene: 4. The CDR3 loop is CSVGQGAAEAFF. The CDR3 region has the DNA TGCAGCGTTGGTCAGGGGGCAGCTGAAGCTTTCTTT.

This chain links TRBV6-1 with TRBJ2-7; 7 bases are a match to TRBD1. Germline V gives CDR1 MNHNS, CDR2 SASEGT. V lost 5 bases and J lost 6; bases outside the gene matches: 7. This CDR3 is built from 13 residues. CDR3 region: CASSLGGRSEQYF. DNA of the CDR3: TGTGCCAGCAGTCTAGGGGGCAGGTCCGAGCAGTACTTC.

The rearrangement links TRBV7-2 to TRBJ2-3; 8 nucleotides agree with TRBD1. The CDR3 has 15 amino acids. In germline, CDR1 is SGHTA, CDR2 FQGNSA. V lost 5 bases and J lost 5; bases outside the gene matches: 9. In DNA, the CDR3 is TGTGCCAGCAGCCAGGACAGGGTAGGCATAGATACGCAGTATTTT. Protein sequence: CASSQDRVGIDTQYF.

V is TRBV20-1 and J is TRBJ2-7, with 12 bases aligning to TRBD2. The CDR3 consists of 14 residues. With V trimmed by 6 bases and J by 3 bases, 6 bases remained unmatched. Germline CDR1 is DFQATT and CDR2 is SNEGSKA (reference sequence). The CDR3 sequence: CSAGATSGGYEQYF. CDR3 nucleotide sequence: TGCAGTGCGGGGGCGACTAGCGGGGGCTACGAGCAGTACTTC.

This clonotype has only a few counts. The chain is built from TRBV20-1 and TRBJ1-1; D perhaps matches TRBD1 (6 bases). The germline V and J ends were trimmed by 0 bases and 4 bases, with 12 bases remaining between them. Germline CDR1 is DFQATT and CDR2 is SNEGSKA (reference sequence). The CDR3 covers 14 residues. The CDR3 nucleotides read TGCAGTGCTAGAGATGCACCCAGGGGCACTGAAGCTTTCTTT. Its protein is CSARDAPRGTEAFF.

This sequence joins TRBV20-1 and TRBJ1-4; 12 bases map to TRBD1. J was trimmed by 7 bases and V by 1 base; bases with no gene match: 4. The CDR3 totals 15 residues. Germline V gives CDR1 DFQATT, CDR2 SNEGSKA (reference sequence). In DNA form, the CDR3 reads TGCAGTGCTAGAGGGGACAGGGGGCGTGGTGAAAAACTGTTTTTT. It translates to CSARGDRGRGEKLFF.

The V and J genes are TRBV25-1 and TRBJ2-1, with 10 bases that match TRBD2. Germline-derived CDR1 and CDR2 are MGHDK and SYGVNS. The V and J ends lost 2 bases and 12 bases, in that order; junction bases with no gene match: 4. CDR3 length: 13 amino acids. CDR3 protein: CASSETRTSGQFF. The CDR3 DNA is TGTGCCAGCAGTGAAACTCGGACTAGCGGGCAGTTCTTC.

This clonotype was detected a few times. The chain employs TRBV10-1 and TRBJ2-3; D uncertain. This CDR3 region has 13 residues. The germline V gene encodes CDR1 WNHNN and CDR2 SYGVQD (reference sequence). V lost 0 bases to trimming and J lost 4 bases, with 5 bases between them. DNA for the CDR3: TGCGCCAGCAGTGAGTCTTTTCCAGATACGCAGTATTTT. Its protein is CASSESFPDTQYF.

This clonotype was seen a few times. The genes are TRBV19 and TRBJ1-5, with TRBD1 matching over 7 bases. The germline V gene encodes CDR1 LNHDA and CDR2 SQIVND (reference sequence). CDR3 length: 15 residues. V was clipped by 4 bases and J by 2 bases; unmatched bases: 5. CDR3: CASSTRQGGNQPQHF. The CDR3 DNA sequence: TGTGCCAGTAGTACACGACAGGGCGGCAATCAGCCCCAGCATTTT.

The rearrangement uses TRBV6-5 and TRBJ2-7, with 8 bases identical to TRBD2. The CDR3 has 15 amino acids. V lost 0 bases and J lost 3; bases outside the gene matches: 4. Germline CDR1 MNHEY, CDR2 SVGAGI. CDR3 DNA sequence: TGTGCCAGCAGTTACTCGGTTCGGGAGGGCTACGAGCAGTACTTC. It specifies CASSYSVREGYEQYF.

The chain links TRBV7-2 to TRBJ1-2, with D hard to call. From germline, CDR1 is SGHTA and CDR2 FQGNSA. V gave up 5 bases and J gave up 2 bases, with 18 bases separating them. The CDR3 length is 16 residues. The CDR3 loop is CASSPSPGRVNYGYTF. For the CDR3, the DNA is TGTGCCAGCAGCCCTTCCCCTGGTAGGGTCAACTATGGCTACACCTTC.

The chain links TRBV2 to TRBJ1-2, with unresolved D. This CDR3 has 14 residues. Germline CDR1 reads SNHLY; CDR2 reads FYNNEI. With 3 bases removed from V and 2 bases from J, the gap between germline ends came to 10 bases. The chain's CDR3 is CASSESARNYGYTF. CDR3 nucleotides: TGTGCCAGCAGTGAGTCGGCCAGGAACTATGGCTACACCTTC. Combining the CDR3 with reference TRBV2 and TRBJ1-2 gives the whole variable domain EPEVTQTPSHQVTQMGQEVILRCVPISNHLYFYWYRQILGQKVEFLVSFYNNEISEKSEIFDDQFSVERPDGSNFTLKIRSTKLEDSAMYFCASSESARNYGYTFGSGTRLTVV.

There are a few counts of this clonotype. This chain connects TRBV15 to TRBJ1-1; possibly TRBD1 for D (6 bases). CDR3 length equals 13 residues. V was cut by 4 bases and J by 4 bases, with 10 bases left in between. Germline CDR1 and CDR2: LNHNV and YYDKDF (reference sequence). DNA of the CDR3: TGTGCCACCAGCATCGGCAGGGGCACTGAAGCTTTCTTT. Residues: CATSIGRGTEAFF. The entire variable domain, with the rest obtained from reference TRBV15 and TRBJ1-1, is as follows: DAMVIQNPRYQVTQFGKPVTLSCSQTLNHNVMYWYQQKSSQAPKLLFHYYDKDFNNEADTPDNFQSRRPNTSFCFLDIRSPGLGDTAMYLCATSIGRGTEAFFGQGTRLTVV.

This clonotype turned up a few times. This chain uses TRBV10-3 with TRBJ2-7; perhaps TRBD1 as D (6 bases). The V gene's germline CDR1 is ENHRY and CDR2 SYGVKD. The CDR3 length is 15 residues. Deletions cut 2 bases from V and 4 bases from J, with 15 bases between. CDR3 loop: CAISEPTTGQYEQYF. For the CDR3, the DNA is TGTGCCATCAGTGAGCCAACGACAGGCCAATACGAGCAGTACTTC.

This clonotype was seen more than once but under ten times. The rearrangement joins TRBV15 to TRBJ2-5, with TRBD1 matching 8 bases. The V segment lost 0 bases and the J segment 4 bases; nucleotides outside the gene matches: 7. CDR3 length equals 16 residues. Germline values: CDR1 LNHNV, CDR2 YYDKDF (reference sequence). As DNA, the CDR3 is TGTGCCACCAGCAGAGATTCGGCAGGGGGCGTAGAGACCCAGTACTTC. Translating gives CATSRDSAGGVETQYF.

V is TRBV7-2 and J is TRBJ1-6, with D perhaps TRBD1 (5 bases). V was clipped by 0 bases and J by 6 bases, with 9 bases between them. CDR1 is SGHTA and CDR2 is FQGNSA in the germline V gene. This CDR3 has 15 residues. The CDR3 region is CASSLAGPPNSPLHF. CDR3 coding DNA: TGTGCCAGCAGCTTAGCGGGACCGCCTAATTCACCCCTCCACTTT.

This sequence joins TRBV5-6 and TRBJ1-1; D unresolved. Trimming took off 4 bases at V and 2 bases at J, with 9 bases between the two ends. Germline loops: CDR1 SGHDT, CDR2 YYEEEE. The length of the CDR3 is 13 residues. The CDR3 loop is CASSARVNTEAFF. The CDR3 bases are TGTGCCAGCAGCGCTCGAGTAAACACTGAAGCTTTCTTT.